What follows describes a single T cell receptor (beta chain). Its target is not known. The CDR3 spans 12 residues. Germline CDR1 and CDR2: SGHDN and FVKESK. Trimming cost V 0 bases and J 10 bases, with 4 bases left between them. These data are taken from a study of blood T cells in healthy people across ages. Study-wide results and limits: Conclusively comparing naive with antigen-experienced cells was impossible with unsorted PBMCs.

Through a sample-barcoded 5' primer and a J-beta primer mix, a second PCR was run for roughly 6 to 11 cycles. All samples gave at least 2.5 million CDR3-containing paired-end reads. Using its own MiXCR run on the 5' RACE reads, TCRdb lists one record per CDR3 protein. The sample holds roughly 800,000 distinct CDR3 sequences, nearly 60% seen once. The sequence came from a man between 25 and 39 years old in good health. The chain is built from TRBV14 and TRBJ1-6; D uncertain. Sequenced input: blood. The DNA for the CDR3 is TGTGCCAGCAGCCAAGATCTCTCACCCCTCCACTTT. Its protein is CASSQDLSPLHF.